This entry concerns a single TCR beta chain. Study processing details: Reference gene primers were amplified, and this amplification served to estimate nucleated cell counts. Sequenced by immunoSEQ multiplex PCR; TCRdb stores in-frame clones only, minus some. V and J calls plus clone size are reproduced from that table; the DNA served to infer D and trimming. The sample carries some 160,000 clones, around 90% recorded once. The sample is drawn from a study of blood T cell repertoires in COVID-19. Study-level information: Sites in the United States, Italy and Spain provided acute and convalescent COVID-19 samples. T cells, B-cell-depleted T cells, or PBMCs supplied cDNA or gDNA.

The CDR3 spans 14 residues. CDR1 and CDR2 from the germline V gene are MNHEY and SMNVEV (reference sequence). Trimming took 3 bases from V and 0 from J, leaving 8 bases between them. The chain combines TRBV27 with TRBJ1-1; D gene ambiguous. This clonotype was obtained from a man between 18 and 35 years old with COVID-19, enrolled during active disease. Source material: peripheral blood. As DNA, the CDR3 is TGTGCCAGCAGTTTCGGGATGATGAACACTGAAGCTTTCTTT. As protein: CASSFGMMNTEAFF.